This T cell receptor (beta chain) was retrieved from a study of blood T cell repertoires in COVID-19. About the research overall: The cDNA or gDNA used as material had been derived from T cells, B-cell-depleted T cells, or PBMCs.

Donors in Cohort 3 counted as recovered after two negative PCRs, clearance, or symptom resolution. Germline CDR1 is SNHLY and CDR2 is FYNNEI. The CDR3 loop spans 13 amino acids. V gave up 7 bases and J gave up 5 bases; unmatched junction bases: 3. Original data processing: Estimated nucleated cell counts came from reference gene primer amplification. Assay used: immunoSEQ multiplex PCR; TCRdb lists only in-frame clones, some missing. That table is the source of V, J and clone size, and D and trimming were worked out from the DNA. The sample lists a few hundred thousand clones; 70% to 90% were seen once.

The rearrangement uses TRBV2 and TRBJ2-1; 9 nucleotides align to TRBD1. The sequence was collected from a woman between 18 and 29 years old who had recovered from COVID-19. The sequencing sample was made of PBMCs or T cells enriched from blood (not recorded which). The CDR3 region is CASKQGANNEQFF. CDR3 bases: TGTGCCAGCAAACAGGGGGCGAACAATGAGCAGTTCTTC.